The rows below give T cell receptor beta chains drawn from one sample of a study of identical twins. Each CDR3 protein is one row after TCRdb ran MiXCR on the 5' RACE reads. The table shows 1.5 million to 2 million distinct CDR3 sequences, with about 30% occurring only once. The material sequenced was cord blood. These receptors came from a newborn girl in good health. The CDR3 runs from the conserved cysteine through the conserved F or W. D genes are given only for firm matches. Rows may omit the clone size; those that give it use once, few, many or a size class.

D	V	J	size	length	DNA	CDR3
-	TRBV12-3/TRBV12-4	TRBJ1-2	few	12	TGTGCCAGCAGTTTGATCCTCTATGGCTACACCTTC	CASSLILYGYTF
TRBD2	TRBV9	TRBJ2-3	few	17	TGTGCCAGCAGCGTGGCGGGGGGACTAGCGGTCACAGATACGCAGTATTTT	CASSVAGGLAVTDTQYF
-	TRBV28	TRBJ1-3	-	16	TGTGCCAGCAGTTTTGATGGGAGGGTCTCTGGAAACACCATATATTTT	CASSFDGRVSGNTIYF
-	TRBV3-1	TRBJ2-3	-	16	TGTGCCAGCAGCCAAGAGGGGGCGGGGAGCACAGATACGCAGTATTTT	CASSQEGAGSTDTQYF
-	TRBV5-1	TRBJ2-3	-	11	TGCGCCAGCAGTGCCCAGACTACGCAGTATTTT	CASSAQTTQYF
-	TRBV20-1	TRBJ2-7	many	13	TGCAGTGCTCTACGGACGGACACCTACGAGCAGTACTTC	CSALRTDTYEQYF
TRBD1	TRBV12-3/TRBV12-4	TRBJ1-1	-	15	TGTGCCAGCAGTCCGGCGGCAGGGGGAAACACTGAAGCTTTCTTT	CASSPAAGGNTEAFF
TRBD2	TRBV27	TRBJ2-4	-	18	TGTGCCAGCAGTCATATTCCGGGACTAGCGGGAGCCAAAAACATTCAGTACTTC	CASSHIPGLAGAKNIQYF
TRBD2	TRBV4-2	TRBJ2-1	many	16	TGTGCCAGCAGCCAAGAAACTAGCGGGGAGTACAATGAGCAGTTCTTC	CASSQETSGEYNEQFF
-	TRBV4-1	TRBJ2-1	-	17	TGCGCCAGCAGCCAAGGACCTTCTGGCCGGTTAAGAGCTGAGCAGTTCTTC	CASSQGPSGRLRAEQFF
-	TRBV28	TRBJ1-4	few	18	TGTGCCAGCAGTTCCTCCGCCTGGCGCCGCCGAACTAATGAAAAACTGTTTTTT	CASSSSAWRRRTNEKLFF
-	TRBV7-9	TRBJ2-5	few	13	TGTGCCAGCAGCTTACGACAGATAGAGACCCAGTACTTC	CASSLRQIETQYF
-	TRBV6-5	TRBJ2-1	-	15	TGTGCCAGCAGTTACTCCGGAGTCTCCTACAATGAGCAGTTCTTC	CASSYSGVSYNEQFF
TRBD2	TRBV29-1	TRBJ2-3	-	17	TGCAGCGTCTCAGGCCTAGCGGGGGCCGACTCCACAGATACGCAGTATTTT	CSVSGLAGADSTDTQYF
TRBD1	TRBV20-1	TRBJ1-2	many	14	TGCAGTGCTAGAGACAGGGGGCTTAACTATGGCTACACCTTC	CSARDRGLNYGYTF
-	TRBV20-1	TRBJ2-3	few	15	TGCAGTGCTAGGGTTTTTGGTGAAAGCACAGATACGCAGTATTTT	CSARVFGESTDTQYF
-	TRBV2	TRBJ2-1	-	16	TGTGCCAGCAGTGAAACTGGCCTCCACCTGGACAATGAGCAGTTCTTC	CASSETGLHLDNEQFF
-	TRBV21-1	TRBJ1-6	-	18	TGTGCCAGCAGCACCCACGGGACAGAGCCAGATATGAATTCACCCCTCCACTTT	CASSTHGTEPDMNSPLHF
-	TRBV20-1	TRBJ2-1	few	12	TGCAGTGCTAGGGAGAACTACAATGAGCAGTTCTTC	CSARENYNEQFF
TRBD1	TRBV3-1	TRBJ2-5	-	18	TGTGCCAGCAGCCAAGATGAAACAGGGGGATTGAGGCGACCGGCCCAGTACTTC	CASSQDETGGLRRPAQYF
-	TRBV28	TRBJ2-1	-	11	TGTGCCAGCAGTTTCCGTAGTAAGCAGTTCTTC	CASSFRSKQFF
TRBD1	TRBV6-6	TRBJ1-2	few	14	TGTGCCAGTACAGCCGCACAGGGGATAAGTGGCTACACCTTC	CASTAAQGISGYTF
TRBD2	TRBV4-1	TRBJ2-1	-	18	TGCGCCAGCAGCCAAAAGACAGGGAATAGCGGGAGCTACAATGAGCAGTTCTTC	CASSQKTGNSGSYNEQFF
TRBD1	TRBV27	TRBJ1-4	-	18	TGTGCCAGCAGTTTTCCGGTTGCGCCACAGGGGAACGGTGAAAAACTGTTTTTT	CASSFPVAPQGNGEKLFF
-	TRBV6-6	TRBJ2-1	-	14	TGTGCCAGCAGGCAAGCGGGCAGCTACAATGAGCAGTTCTTC	CASRQAGSYNEQFF
TRBD2	TRBV20-1	TRBJ2-7	-	14	TGCAGTGCTAGAGCTAGCGGGTACTCCTACGAGCAGTACTTC	CSARASGYSYEQYF
-	TRBV2	TRBJ1-6	-	14	TGTGCCAGCAGTCGGGACGTCTATAATTCACCCCTCCACTTT	CASSRDVYNSPLHF
TRBD1	TRBV7-2	TRBJ2-7	few	18	TGTGCCAGCAGCTTAGTAGTGAGACGGACAGGTAACTCCTACGAGCAGTACTTC	CASSLVVRRTGNSYEQYF
-	TRBV4-1	TRBJ2-1	-	17	TGCGCCAGCAGCCAAGTGGCCGGGCCCAGCTCCTACAATGAGCAGTTCTTC	CASSQVAGPSSYNEQFF
-	TRBV10-3	TRBJ2-2	-	15	TGTGCCATCGGATCGGCGGTACCAAACACCGGGGAGCTGTTTTTT	CAIGSAVPNTGELFF
-	TRBV25-1	TRBJ1-1	-	14	TGTGCCAGCAGTGAAAAGGGCCAGAACACTGAAGCTTTCTTT	CASSEKGQNTEAFF
TRBD2	TRBV20-1	TRBJ2-7	few	17	TGCAGTGCTAGAGAAGGGGCTAGCGGGAGAATTGATAATGAGCAGTACTTC	CSAREGASGRIDNEQYF
TRBD2	TRBV7-2	TRBJ2-1	-	17	TGTGCCAGCAGCTCCCGCATGGGGCGGGGGACCTACAATGAGCAGTTCTTC	CASSSRMGRGTYNEQFF
TRBD1	TRBV10-3	TRBJ2-1	once	14	TGTGCCATCAGTGAGACTACAGGGGTCAATGAGCAGTTCTTC	CAISETTGVNEQFF
TRBD2	TRBV28	TRBJ2-5	-	18	TGTGCCAGCAGTTTATCGGGAGGTAGCGGATGGTACCAAGAGACCCAGTACTTC	CASSLSGGSGWYQETQYF
-	TRBV20-1	TRBJ2-7	many	11	TGCAGTGCTAGTCACACCTACGAGCAGTACTTC	CSASHTYEQYF
TRBD2	TRBV5-1	TRBJ2-1	many	16	TGCGCCAGCAGCTTGGTACTAGCGTCCTCCTACAATGAGCAGTTCTTC	CASSLVLASSYNEQFF
TRBD2	TRBV3-1	TRBJ2-1	-	15	TGTGCCAGCAGCCCCTTTAGCGGGCTAAACAATGAGCAGTTCTTC	CASSPFSGLNNEQFF
TRBD1	TRBV20-1	TRBJ2-7	few	14	TGCAGTGCCAACACTCCAGGGGGCTACGAGGGGCAGTACTTC	CSANTPGGYEGQYF
TRBD1	TRBV28	TRBJ2-7	few	16	TGTGCCAGCAGTTTGAGTGAGGGGGCCAGAGCCTACGAGCAGTACTTC	CASSLSEGARAYEQYF
-	TRBV27	TRBJ2-4	-	13	TGTGCCAGCAGTTTAGGATCCATGAACATTCAGTACTTC	CASSLGSMNIQYF
-	TRBV3-1	TRBJ2-7	-	15	TGTGCCAGCAGCCAAGGAACAAGCCCCGCTTGGGAGCAGTACTTC	CASSQGTSPAWEQYF
TRBD2	TRBV20-1	TRBJ2-7	-	15	TGCAGTGCTAGCGAACCGGGACTAGCTCAATACGAGCAGTACTTC	CSASEPGLAQYEQYF
TRBD1	TRBV7-9	TRBJ1-1	-	15	TGTGCCAGCAGCCCCCCGACCGGGACAGGCGATGAAGCTTTCTTT	CASSPPTGTGDEAFF
-	TRBV7-8	TRBJ1-2	-	17	TGTGCCAGCAGCTTTGACCCGGAGCGGCTAGGGGTCTATGGCTACACCTTC	CASSFDPERLGVYGYTF
-	TRBV29-1	TRBJ2-1	many	12	TGCAGCGGTGCGGGCAGTACCAATGAGCAGTTCTTC	CSGAGSTNEQFF
-	TRBV29-1	TRBJ2-7	many	13	TGCAGCGTTCATGAGGGAGGCGCCTACGAGCAGTACTTC	CSVHEGGAYEQYF
-	TRBV29-1	TRBJ2-7	-	15	TGCAGCGTCCACCTCGACGGCCACGCATCCTACGAGCAGTACTTC	CSVHLDGHASYEQYF
TRBD2	TRBV4-2	TRBJ2-3	many	16	TGTGCCAGCAGCCTTCAGACTAGCGGGAGAACAGATACGCAGTATTTT	CASSLQTSGRTDTQYF
-	TRBV18	TRBJ2-5	-	12	TGCGCCAGCTCACTCGAAACAAATGAGCAGTACTTC	CASSLETNEQYF
TRBD1	TRBV7-2	TRBJ1-1	few	15	TGTGCCAGCAGCAGACGTTGGGACAGGGGATTTAGAGCTTTCTTT	CASSRRWDRGFRAFF
-	TRBV15	TRBJ2-1	-	17	TGTGCCACCAGCTTCCGAGATCCTAGCCTCGGGTACAATGAGCAGTTCTTC	CATSFRDPSLGYNEQFF
TRBD1	TRBV7-9	TRBJ2-3	-	15	TGTGCCAGCAGCTCTACAGGGGGCGAGGCAGATACGCAGTATTTT	CASSSTGGEADTQYF
-	TRBV24-1	TRBJ2-7	-	17	TGTGCCACCAGTGATTTCCCCAGATGGGGGGCCTCCTACGAGCAGTACTTC	CATSDFPRWGASYEQYF
-	TRBV5-1	TRBJ2-3	once	16	TGCGCCAGCAGCTTGAGGGGGGTGGCTAGCACAGATACGCAGTATTTT	CASSLRGVASTDTQYF
TRBD1	TRBV20-1	TRBJ1-5	-	14	TGCAGTGCTATGACAGGGGCCTCCAATCAGCCCCAGCATTTT	CSAMTGASNQPQHF
-	TRBV28	TRBJ2-5	few	14	TGTGCCAGCAGTCCCGGACGGACGTGGGAGACCCAGTACTTC	CASSPGRTWETQYF
-	TRBV11-2	TRBJ2-5	-	14	TGTGCCAGCAGCCCCCCCGGCAACAGGGTAACCCAGTACTTC	CASSPPGNRVTQYF
-	TRBV3-1	TRBJ2-7	few	12	TGTGCCAGCAGCCTTGCCTGGAACGAGCAGTACTTC	CASSLAWNEQYF
TRBD1	TRBV25-1	TRBJ1-4	many	16	TGTGCCAGCAGTAACTTCACAGGGGGCGCCGATGAAAAACTGTTTTTT	CASSNFTGGADEKLFF